This record looks at one T cell receptor beta chain sequence and its context. The CDR3 extends over 15 amino acids. CDR1 is KGHSH and CDR2 is LQKENI in the germline V gene. V lost 3 bases to trimming and J lost 2 bases; unmatched junction nucleotides: 5. Study processing details: Estimation of nucleated cell counts was performed using reference gene primer amplification. Method: immunoSEQ multiplex PCR; TCRdb's copy keeps in-frame clones and lacks some. V and J calls and clone size are as listed in that table; D and trimming were resolved from the DNA. The table has under 95,000 clones, 65% to 80% seen once. This sample was taken from a study of blood T cell repertoires in COVID-19. At the level of the study: Spain, Italy and the United States supplied samples that represented acute and convalescent COVID-19.

This clonotype was sampled from a man between 60 and 75 years old with active or convalescent COVID-19. Sequences were obtained from peripheral blood. The chain joins TRBV18 to TRBJ2-5; 8 nucleotides align to TRBD2. The CDR3 sequence is CASSPSGTRQETQYF. The CDR3 bases are TGTGCCAGCTCACCCTCAGGGACTAGGCAAGAGACCCAGTACTTC. The complete variable domain, with remaining parts taken from reference TRBV18 and TRBJ2-5, reads NAGVMQNPRHLVRRRGQEARLRCSPMKGHSHVYWYRQLPEEGLKFMVYLQKENIIDESGMPKERFSAEFPKEGPSILRIQQVVRGDSAAYFCASSPSGTRQETQYFGPGTRLLVL.